This is a list of T cell receptor beta chains from one sample in a study of blood T cell repertoires in COVID-19. TCRdb keeps only in-frame clones here, not all; method: immunoSEQ multiplex PCR. There are about 280,000 clones in the sample; approximately 91% occur only once, and around 2% lies in the top ten. Material: peripheral blood. These receptors all come from a man between 45 and 60 years old with acute or convalescent COVID-19. The CDR3 runs from the conserved cysteine through the conserved F or W. Each record gives: CDR3 DNA, CDR3 protein, clone size, D gene, J gene, V gene. A D gene is named only where the DNA matches it firmly. The listing skips clone size in some rows; elsewhere it reads once, few, many or a size class.

CDR3nt: TGTGCCAGCGTGGGACTAGGGAGGCACGAGCAGTACTTC; CDR3aa: CASVGLGRHEQYF; abundance: once; d_gene: TRBD2; j_gene: TRBJ2-7; v_gene: TRBV2
CDR3nt: TGTGCCAGCAGCGCGATAGGGGCATCACAGGGGGCTGGAAACACCATATATTTT; CDR3aa: CASSAIGASQGAGNTIYF; abundance: .; d_gene: TRBD1; j_gene: TRBJ1-3; v_gene: TRBV9
CDR3nt: TGTGCCAGCAGTTTAGTCGGGAAAGCTTTCTTT; CDR3aa: CASSLVGKAFF; abundance: once; d_gene: .; j_gene: TRBJ1-1; v_gene: TRBV12-3/TRBV12-4
CDR3nt: TGTGCCAGCAGCCAAGATTGGGGCCTCAGCACAGATACGCAGTATTTT; CDR3aa: CASSQDWGLSTDTQYF; abundance: many; d_gene: .; j_gene: TRBJ2-3; v_gene: TRBV3-1/TRBV3-2
CDR3nt: TGTGCCAGCAGCTTGTTTACGAGGAGTGTGAACACTGAAGCTTTCTTT; CDR3aa: CASSLFTRSVNTEAFF; abundance: once; d_gene: .; j_gene: TRBJ1-1; v_gene: TRBV5-6
CDR3nt: TGTGCCAGCAGTCAGCGGAGCAATGAGCAGTTCTTC; CDR3aa: CASSQRSNEQFF; abundance: .; d_gene: .; j_gene: TRBJ2-1; v_gene: TRBV2
CDR3nt: TGTGCCAGCAGCCAATCTAGCTTTGAGGATACACCCCTCCACTTT; CDR3aa: CASSQSSFEDTPLHF; abundance: .; d_gene: .; j_gene: TRBJ1-6; v_gene: TRBV4-2
CDR3nt: TGTGCCAGCCCGGTGAGGGGGCGAGAGGGTGGCTACACCTTC; CDR3aa: CASPVRGREGGYTF; abundance: once; d_gene: TRBD1; j_gene: TRBJ1-2; v_gene: TRBV2
CDR3nt: TGTGCCAGCAGCGAGACTACCGGCTCCTACAATGAGCAGTTCTTC; CDR3aa: CASSETTGSYNEQFF; abundance: .; d_gene: .; j_gene: TRBJ2-1; v_gene: TRBV9
CDR3nt: TGTGCCATCAGTGAAGAGGGGGTCATTCAGTACTTC; CDR3aa: CAISEEGVIQYF; abundance: .; d_gene: .; j_gene: TRBJ2-4; v_gene: TRBV10-3
CDR3nt: TGTGCCAGCAGGGACAGGGGCTACGAGCAGTACTTC; CDR3aa: CASRDRGYEQYF; abundance: .; d_gene: TRBD1; j_gene: TRBJ2-7; v_gene: TRBV2
CDR3nt: TGTGCCAGCACCCTAGGCCTTACCGGAGCGCCCCAGCATTTT; CDR3aa: CASTLGLTGAPQHF; abundance: once; d_gene: .; j_gene: TRBJ1-5; v_gene: TRBV6-5
CDR3nt: TGTGCCAGCTCACCCGGGTCGAACACTGAAGCTTTCTTT; CDR3aa: CASSPGSNTEAFF; abundance: once; d_gene: .; j_gene: TRBJ1-1; v_gene: TRBV18
CDR3nt: TGTGCCAGCAGCCAAGCAGACAGGGGGCATGGTGGCTACACCTTC; CDR3aa: CASSQADRGHGGYTF; abundance: .; d_gene: TRBD1; j_gene: TRBJ1-2; v_gene: TRBV3-1/TRBV3-2
CDR3nt: TGTGCCAGCAGTACGAACCCGGGGGGGGTCACTGAAGCTTTCTTT; CDR3aa: CASSTNPGGVTEAFF; abundance: .; d_gene: .; j_gene: TRBJ1-1; v_gene: TRBV11-1
CDR3nt: TGCGCCAGCAGTGAGTCGACTGGGTTAGGCTTGAGTGAAGCTTTCTTT; CDR3aa: CASSESTGLGLSEAFF; abundance: few; d_gene: .; j_gene: TRBJ1-1; v_gene: TRBV10-1
CDR3nt: TGCGCCAGCAGGTGGGGACTAGAAACAGATACGCAGTATTTT; CDR3aa: CASRWGLETDTQYF; abundance: few; d_gene: TRBD2; j_gene: TRBJ2-3; v_gene: TRBV5-1
CDR3nt: TGTGCCTGGGGCAAGAAGGGGGCAGAAAACAATGAGCAGTTCTTC; CDR3aa: CAWGKKGAENNEQFF; abundance: .; d_gene: TRBD1; j_gene: TRBJ2-1; v_gene: TRBV30
CDR3nt: TGTGCCAGCTCACCACGCCGGGATGGGGTAGCTTTCTTT; CDR3aa: CASSPRRDGVAFF; abundance: .; d_gene: .; j_gene: TRBJ1-1; v_gene: TRBV18
CDR3nt: TGTGCCAGCACCAGCCCGACAGGGGAATTATTCTCTGGGGCCAACGTCCTGACTTTC; CDR3aa: CASTSPTGELFSGANVLTF; abundance: .; d_gene: TRBD1; j_gene: TRBJ2-6; v_gene: TRBV27
CDR3nt: TGCGCGGGAGGGGACACAAATCAGCCCCAGCATTTT; CDR3aa: CAGGDTNQPQHF; abundance: .; d_gene: .; j_gene: TRBJ1-5; v_gene: TRBV10-3
CDR3nt: TGTGCCAGCAGCACCGGGACAGGGCCCTATAATTCACCCCTCCACTTT; CDR3aa: CASSTGTGPYNSPLHF; abundance: .; d_gene: TRBD1; j_gene: TRBJ1-6; v_gene: TRBV5-4
CDR3nt: TGTGCCAGCAGGAGACAGGGGGCTGGCTCTGGAAACACCATATATTTT; CDR3aa: CASRRQGAGSGNTIYF; abundance: .; d_gene: TRBD1; j_gene: TRBJ1-3; v_gene: TRBV2
CDR3nt: TGTGCCAGTAGACAGGGGGCCAACCAGCCCCAGCATTTT; CDR3aa: CASRQGANQPQHF; abundance: .; d_gene: TRBD1; j_gene: TRBJ1-5; v_gene: TRBV7-6
CDR3nt: TGTGCCACCAGCAGGAATGGAGGAGCGTTCACAGATACGCAGTATTTT; CDR3aa: CATSRNGGAFTDTQYF; abundance: .; d_gene: .; j_gene: TRBJ2-3; v_gene: TRBV15
CDR3nt: TGTGCCAGCAGCGCCGGGACAGGGACCTCCAATCAGCCCCAGCATTTT; CDR3aa: CASSAGTGTSNQPQHF; abundance: .; d_gene: TRBD1; j_gene: TRBJ1-5; v_gene: TRBV3-1/TRBV3-2
CDR3nt: TGTGCCAGCTCACCAAACCCTAACTACGAGCAGTACTTC; CDR3aa: CASSPNPNYEQYF; abundance: .; d_gene: .; j_gene: TRBJ2-7; v_gene: TRBV18
CDR3nt: TGTGCCACCAATGGGGGGTGGAGCAATCAGCCCCAGCATTTT; CDR3aa: CATNGGWSNQPQHF; abundance: few; d_gene: .; j_gene: TRBJ1-5; v_gene: TRBV25-1
CDR3nt: TGTGCCAGCAGCTTAACCAGGGCCCACTCTTCGGCTTTCTTT; CDR3aa: CASSLTRAHSSAFF; abundance: .; d_gene: .; j_gene: TRBJ1-1; v_gene: TRBV7-2
CDR3nt: TGCGCCAGCAGCTTGGGGGTTACAGGGGGCACTGAAGCTTTCTTT; CDR3aa: CASSLGVTGGTEAFF; abundance: .; d_gene: TRBD1; j_gene: TRBJ1-1; v_gene: TRBV5-1
CDR3nt: TGTGCCAGCACTTGGCAGGGTAGCTCCTACGAGCAGTACTTC; CDR3aa: CASTWQGSSYEQYF; abundance: .; d_gene: .; j_gene: TRBJ2-7; v_gene: TRBV5-8
CDR3nt: TGTGCCAGCAGCCAAGGTCCGGGAGGGACCGCGGCCTACGAGCAGTACTTC; CDR3aa: CASSQGPGGTAAYEQYF; abundance: few; d_gene: TRBD2; j_gene: TRBJ2-7; v_gene: TRBV14
CDR3nt: TGTGCCAGCAGCTTAGGTGGACAGGCAAACACTGAAGCTTTCTTT; CDR3aa: CASSLGGQANTEAFF; abundance: .; d_gene: TRBD1; j_gene: TRBJ1-1; v_gene: TRBV7-9
CDR3nt: TGTGCCAGCAGCCAAAGTCTAGCGCCGGCAGATACGCAGTATTTT; CDR3aa: CASSQSLAPADTQYF; abundance: .; d_gene: .; j_gene: TRBJ2-3; v_gene: TRBV14
CDR3nt: TGTGCCAGCAGTTACCCGAATGAGCAGTTCTTC; CDR3aa: CASSYPNEQFF; abundance: .; d_gene: .; j_gene: TRBJ2-1; v_gene: TRBV6-6
CDR3nt: TGCGCCAGCAGCCAAGATTCAGGGGGCGAGAGCTACGAGCAGTACTTC; CDR3aa: CASSQDSGGESYEQYF; abundance: .; d_gene: TRBD1; j_gene: TRBJ2-7; v_gene: TRBV4-1
CDR3nt: TGTGCCAGCAGCGCACAGGGGACAGAGACCCAGTACTTC; CDR3aa: CASSAQGTETQYF; abundance: .; d_gene: TRBD1; j_gene: TRBJ2-5; v_gene: TRBV9
CDR3nt: TGTGCCAGCAGTAAGGGGTGGGACACCGGGGAGCTGTTTTTT; CDR3aa: CASSKGWDTGELFF; abundance: few; d_gene: .; j_gene: TRBJ2-2; v_gene: TRBV11-3
CDR3nt: TGTGCCAGTAGTCTAGGACAGGGGGCGCAAAACATTCAGTACTTC; CDR3aa: CASSLGQGAQNIQYF; abundance: .; d_gene: TRBD1; j_gene: TRBJ2-4; v_gene: TRBV19
CDR3nt: TGTGCCAGTAGTATGGGCCCCCAGGGAACCGGGGAGCTGTTTTTT; CDR3aa: CASSMGPQGTGELFF; abundance: .; d_gene: .; j_gene: TRBJ2-2; v_gene: TRBV19
CDR3nt: TGTGCCAGCAGCCCAGTGGGGGGGGCGGACACCGGGGAGCTGTTTTTT; CDR3aa: CASSPVGGADTGELFF; abundance: .; d_gene: .; j_gene: TRBJ2-2; v_gene: TRBV11-3
CDR3nt: TGTGCCAGCTCACCAGGGACAGGGACGTTCACTGAAGCTTTCTTT; CDR3aa: CASSPGTGTFTEAFF; abundance: .; d_gene: TRBD1; j_gene: TRBJ1-1; v_gene: TRBV18
CDR3nt: TGTGCCAGCCGTTGGGGAGTACAGGAAAAACTGTTTTTT; CDR3aa: CASRWGVQEKLFF; abundance: .; d_gene: .; j_gene: TRBJ1-4; v_gene: TRBV19
CDR3nt: TGTGCCAGCAGCCCCACTTTGGTTTCCACTGAAGCTTTCTTT; CDR3aa: CASSPTLVSTEAFF; abundance: .; d_gene: .; j_gene: TRBJ1-1; v_gene: TRBV11-2
CDR3nt: TGTGCCAGCAGCCAGATCGGGGCTAGCGGGGGAGGTGAGCAGTTCTTC; CDR3aa: CASSQIGASGGGEQFF; abundance: .; d_gene: TRBD2; j_gene: TRBJ2-1; v_gene: TRBV3-1/TRBV3-2